This T cell receptor (beta chain) was sequenced for a study of blood T cell repertoires in COVID-19. Turning to the study itself: Samples taken during acute and convalescent COVID-19 were collected in the United States, Italy and Spain. T cells, B-cell-depleted T cells, or PBMCs provided the cDNA or gDNA that served as material.

The repertoire was sequenced with immunoSEQ multiplex PCR; TCRdb's copy has only in-frame clones and lacks some. The data show approximately 180,000 clones, about 90% seen once. All enrollees were roughly 18 to 100 years old and from around 25 US areas. Which cohort a participant joined came from the clinical history participants gave. The V gene lost 0 bases and the J gene lost 6 bases, with 15 bases spanning the gap. CDR3 length equals 15 residues. Germline assignment: CDR1 SGDLS and CDR2 YYNGEE. The receptor was isolated from a human donor with acute COVID-19. The donor label of this sample is uncertain. Input material: PBMCs or T cells enriched from blood (not recorded which). The chain couples TRBV9 to TRBJ1-2; D is possibly TRBD1 (5 bases). Here the CDR3 reads CASSVALGTGDGYTF. Here the CDR3 DNA reads TGTGCCAGCAGCGTAGCTTTGGGGACGGGGGATGGCTACACCTTC.